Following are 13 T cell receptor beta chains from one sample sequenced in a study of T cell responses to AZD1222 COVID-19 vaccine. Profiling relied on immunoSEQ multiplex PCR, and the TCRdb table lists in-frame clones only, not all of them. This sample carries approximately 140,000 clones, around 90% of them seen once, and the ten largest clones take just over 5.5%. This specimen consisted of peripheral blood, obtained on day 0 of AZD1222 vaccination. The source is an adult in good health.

The CDR3: CATSDARTSGTDTQYF. DNA for the CDR3: TGTGCCACCAGTGACGCCCGGACTAGCGGCACAGATACGCAGTATTTT. The chain links TRBV24-1 to TRBJ2-3, with 9 bases identical to TRBD2. V dropped 4 bases and J dropped 1; count of bases not matched to a gene: 5. Germline loops: CDR1 KGHDR, CDR2 SFDVKD. The CDR3 loop spans 16 amino acids.

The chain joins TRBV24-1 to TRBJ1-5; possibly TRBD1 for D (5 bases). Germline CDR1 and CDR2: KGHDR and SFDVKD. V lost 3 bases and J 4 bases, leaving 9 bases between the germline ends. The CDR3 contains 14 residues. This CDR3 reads CATSDGGMNQPQHF. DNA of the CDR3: TGTGCCACCAGTGATGGGGGAATGAATCAGCCCCAGCATTTT.

In nucleotides, the CDR3 is TGTGCCAGCAGCTCAACTTGTGGAAATGAGGGGTTGAGCTCCTACGAGCAGTACTTC. Translating gives CASSSTCGNEGLSSYEQYF. The chain employs TRBV7-3 and TRBJ2-7, with D perhaps TRBD1 or TRBD2 (5 bases each). V was trimmed by 4 bases and J by 0 bases, leaving 25 bases between them. Germline CDR1 reads SGHTA; CDR2 reads FQGTGA. The CDR3 length is 19 residues.

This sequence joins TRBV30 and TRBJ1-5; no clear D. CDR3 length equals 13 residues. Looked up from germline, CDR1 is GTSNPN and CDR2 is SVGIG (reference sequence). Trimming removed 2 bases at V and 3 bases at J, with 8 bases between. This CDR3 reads CAWSSGTNQPQHF. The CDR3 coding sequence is TGTGCCTGGAGTTCAGGAACCAATCAGCCCCAGCATTTT.

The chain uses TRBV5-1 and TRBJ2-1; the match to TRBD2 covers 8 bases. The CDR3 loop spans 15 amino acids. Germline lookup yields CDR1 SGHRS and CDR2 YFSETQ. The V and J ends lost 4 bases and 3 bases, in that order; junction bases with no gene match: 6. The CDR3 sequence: CASSRGLAYYNEQFF. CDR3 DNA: TGCGCCAGCAGCCGCGGACTAGCCTACTACAATGAGCAGTTCTTC.

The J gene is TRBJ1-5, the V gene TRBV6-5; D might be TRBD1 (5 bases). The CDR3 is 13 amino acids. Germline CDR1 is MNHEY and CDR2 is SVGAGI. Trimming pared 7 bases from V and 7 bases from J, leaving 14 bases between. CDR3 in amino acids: CASKTGPNQPQHF. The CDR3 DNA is TGTGCCAGCAAAACAGGTCCAAACCAGCCCCAGCATTTT.

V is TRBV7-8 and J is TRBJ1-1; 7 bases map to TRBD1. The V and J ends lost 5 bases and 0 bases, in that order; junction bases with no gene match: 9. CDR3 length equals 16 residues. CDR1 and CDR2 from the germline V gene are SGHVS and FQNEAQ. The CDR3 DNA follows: TGTGCCAGCAGCGTAGTCATAGGGACAGTGAACACTGAAGCTTTCTTT. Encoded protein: CASSVVIGTVNTEAFF.

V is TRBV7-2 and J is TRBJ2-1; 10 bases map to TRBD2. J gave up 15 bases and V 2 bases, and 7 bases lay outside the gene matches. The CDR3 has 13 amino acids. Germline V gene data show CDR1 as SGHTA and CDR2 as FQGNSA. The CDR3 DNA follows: TGTGCCAGCAGCTTAAACAGCGGGAGGGTGGGGTTCTTC. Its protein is CASSLNSGRVGFF.

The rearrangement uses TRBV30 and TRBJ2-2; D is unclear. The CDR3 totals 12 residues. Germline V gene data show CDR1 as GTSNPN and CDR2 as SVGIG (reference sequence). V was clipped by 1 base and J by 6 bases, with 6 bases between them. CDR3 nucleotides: TGTGCCTGGAGTGGGAGTCCCGGGGAGCTGTTTTTT. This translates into CAWSGSPGELFF.

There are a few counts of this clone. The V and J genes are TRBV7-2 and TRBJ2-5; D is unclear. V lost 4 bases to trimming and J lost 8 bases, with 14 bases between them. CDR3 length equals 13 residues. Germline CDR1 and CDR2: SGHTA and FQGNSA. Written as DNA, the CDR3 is TGTGCCAGCAGCTCGGCATCACTTCTAACCCAGTACTTC. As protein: CASSSASLLTQYF.

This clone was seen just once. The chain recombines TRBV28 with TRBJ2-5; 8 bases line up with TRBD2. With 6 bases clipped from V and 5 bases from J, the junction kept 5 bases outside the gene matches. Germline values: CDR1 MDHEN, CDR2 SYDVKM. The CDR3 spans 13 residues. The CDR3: CASRTGGRETQYF. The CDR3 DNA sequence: TGTGCCAGCAGAACGGGGGGGCGGGAGACCCAGTACTTC.

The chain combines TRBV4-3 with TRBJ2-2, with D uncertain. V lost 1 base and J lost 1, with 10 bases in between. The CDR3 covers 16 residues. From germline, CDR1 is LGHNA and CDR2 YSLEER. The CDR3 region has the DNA TGCGCCAGCAGCCAAGTTAGTCCAGGGAACACCGGGGAGCTGTTTTTT. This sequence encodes CASSQVSPGNTGELFF.

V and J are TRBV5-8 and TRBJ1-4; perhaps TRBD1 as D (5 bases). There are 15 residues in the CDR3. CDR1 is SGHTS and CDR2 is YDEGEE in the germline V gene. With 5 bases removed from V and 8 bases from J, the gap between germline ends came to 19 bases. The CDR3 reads CASSYSAAPGEKLFF. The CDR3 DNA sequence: TGTGCCAGCAGTTATTCGGCCGCCCCAGGGGAAAAACTGTTTTTT. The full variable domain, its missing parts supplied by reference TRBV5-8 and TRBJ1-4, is EAGVTQSPTHLIKTRGQQATLRCSPISGHTSVYWYQQALGLGLQFLLWYDEGEERNRGNFPPRFSGRQFPNYSSELNVNALELEDSALYLCASSYSAAPGEKLFFGSGTQLSVL.